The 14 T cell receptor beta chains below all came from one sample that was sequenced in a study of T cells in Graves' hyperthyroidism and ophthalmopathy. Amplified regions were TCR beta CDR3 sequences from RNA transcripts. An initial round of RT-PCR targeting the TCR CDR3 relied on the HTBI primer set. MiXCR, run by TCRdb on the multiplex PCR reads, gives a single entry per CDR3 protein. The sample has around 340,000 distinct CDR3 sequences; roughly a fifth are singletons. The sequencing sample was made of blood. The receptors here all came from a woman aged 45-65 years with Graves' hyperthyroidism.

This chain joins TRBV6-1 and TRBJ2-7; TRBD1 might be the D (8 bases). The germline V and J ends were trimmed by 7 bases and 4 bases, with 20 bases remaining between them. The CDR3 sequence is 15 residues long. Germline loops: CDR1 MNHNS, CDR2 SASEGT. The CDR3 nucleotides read TGTGCCAGCACCGTACAGGGGGGGGAAAGTTACGAGCAGTACTTC. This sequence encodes CASTVQGGESYEQYF.

CDR3 DNA sequence: TGTGCCAGCTTCTCCACTGAAGCTTTCTTT. Amino acids: CASFSTEAFF. This rearrangement joins TRBV28 to TRBJ1-1; D remains unclear. The germline gives CDR1 MDHEN, CDR2 SYDVKM. Trimming left V 8 bases short and J 4 bases short, with 5 bases between. The CDR3 length is 10 residues.

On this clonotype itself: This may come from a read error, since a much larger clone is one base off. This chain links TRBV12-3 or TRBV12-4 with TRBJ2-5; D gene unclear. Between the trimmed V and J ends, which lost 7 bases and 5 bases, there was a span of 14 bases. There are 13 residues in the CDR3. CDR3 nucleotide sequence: TGTGCCAGCAAAATACTGAGAGCGGAGACCCAGTACTTC. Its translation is CASKILRAETQYF.

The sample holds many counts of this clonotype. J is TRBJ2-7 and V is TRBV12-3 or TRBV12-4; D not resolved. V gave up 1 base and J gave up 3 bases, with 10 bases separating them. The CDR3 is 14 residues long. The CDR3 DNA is TGTGCCAGCAGTTTAGGGGCGAGGTACTACGAGCAGTACTTC. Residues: CASSLGARYYEQYF.

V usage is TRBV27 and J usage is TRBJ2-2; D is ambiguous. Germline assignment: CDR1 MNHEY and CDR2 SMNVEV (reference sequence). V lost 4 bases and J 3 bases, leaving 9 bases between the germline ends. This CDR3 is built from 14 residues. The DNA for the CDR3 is TGTGCCAGCAGTTCCCGGGCCCACACCGGGGAGCTGTTTTTT. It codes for CASSSRAHTGELFF.

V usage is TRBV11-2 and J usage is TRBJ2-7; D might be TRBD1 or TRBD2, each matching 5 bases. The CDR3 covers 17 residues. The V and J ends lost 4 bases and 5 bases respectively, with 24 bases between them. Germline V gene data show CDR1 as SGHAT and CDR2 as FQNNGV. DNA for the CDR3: TGTGCCAGCAGCTCAAGTCCCCCAGGGAGAAGTAGGAACGAGCAGTACTTC. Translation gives CASSSSPPGRSRNEQYF. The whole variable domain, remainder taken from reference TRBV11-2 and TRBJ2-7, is EAGVAQSPRYKIIEKRQSVAFWCNPISGHATLYWYQQILGQGPKLLIQFQNNGVVDDSQLPKDRFSAERLKGVDSTLKIQPAKLEDSAVYLCASSSSPPGRSRNEQYFGPGTRLTVT.

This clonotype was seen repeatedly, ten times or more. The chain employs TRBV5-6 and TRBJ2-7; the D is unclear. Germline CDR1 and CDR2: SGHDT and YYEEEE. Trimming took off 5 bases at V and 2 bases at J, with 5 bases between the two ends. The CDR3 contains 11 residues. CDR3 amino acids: CASSTPYEQYF. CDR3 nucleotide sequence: TGTGCCAGCAGTACGCCCTACGAGCAGTACTTC.

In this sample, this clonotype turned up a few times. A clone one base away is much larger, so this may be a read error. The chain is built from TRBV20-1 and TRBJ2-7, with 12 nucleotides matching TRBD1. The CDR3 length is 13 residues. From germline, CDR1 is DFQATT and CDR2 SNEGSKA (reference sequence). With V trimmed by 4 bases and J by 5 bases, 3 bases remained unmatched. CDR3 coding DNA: TGCAGTGCTACTGGGACAGGGGGCCACGAGCAGTACTTC. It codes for CSATGTGGHEQYF.

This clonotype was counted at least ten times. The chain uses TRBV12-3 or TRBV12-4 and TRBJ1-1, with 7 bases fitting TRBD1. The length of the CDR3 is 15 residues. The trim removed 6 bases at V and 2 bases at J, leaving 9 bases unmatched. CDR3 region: CASRTRTGLNTEAFF. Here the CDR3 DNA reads TGTGCCAGCAGAACACGGACAGGATTAAACACTGAAGCTTTCTTT.

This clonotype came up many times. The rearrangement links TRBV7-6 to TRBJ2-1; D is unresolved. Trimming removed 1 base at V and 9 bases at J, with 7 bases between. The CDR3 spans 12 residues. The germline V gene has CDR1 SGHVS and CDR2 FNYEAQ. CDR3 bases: TGTGCCAGCAGCTTAGTCGGCAGTGAGCAGTTCTTC. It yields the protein CASSLVGSEQFF.

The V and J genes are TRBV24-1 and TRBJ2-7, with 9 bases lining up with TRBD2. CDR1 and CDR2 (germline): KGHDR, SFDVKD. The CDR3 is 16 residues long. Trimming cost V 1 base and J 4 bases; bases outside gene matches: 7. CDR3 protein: CATSDFPGLARYEQYF. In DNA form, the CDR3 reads TGTGCCACCAGTGATTTCCCTGGACTAGCGAGGTACGAGCAGTACTTC.

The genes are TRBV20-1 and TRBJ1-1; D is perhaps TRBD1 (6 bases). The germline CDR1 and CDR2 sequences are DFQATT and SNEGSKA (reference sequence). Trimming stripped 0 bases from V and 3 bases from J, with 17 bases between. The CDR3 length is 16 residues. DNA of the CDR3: TGCAGTGCTAGAGACCTCCTGAGGGGGTCGGACACTGAAGCTTTCTTT. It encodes CSARDLLRGSDTEAFF.

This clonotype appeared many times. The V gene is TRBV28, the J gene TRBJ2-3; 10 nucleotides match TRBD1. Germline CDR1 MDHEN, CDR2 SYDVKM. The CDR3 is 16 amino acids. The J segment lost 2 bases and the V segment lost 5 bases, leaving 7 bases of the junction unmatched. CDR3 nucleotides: TGTGCCAGCAGTCTCGGACAGGGGGGTTCCACAGATACGCAGTATTTT. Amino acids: CASSLGQGGSTDTQYF.

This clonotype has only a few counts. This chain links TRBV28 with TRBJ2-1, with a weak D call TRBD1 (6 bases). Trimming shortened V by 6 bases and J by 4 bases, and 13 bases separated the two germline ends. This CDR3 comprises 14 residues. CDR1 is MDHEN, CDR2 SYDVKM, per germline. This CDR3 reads CASRPSGVYNEQFF. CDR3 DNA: TGTGCCAGCAGACCTTCAGGGGTATACAATGAGCAGTTCTTC. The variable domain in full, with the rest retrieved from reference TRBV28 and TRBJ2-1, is DVKVTQSSRYLVKRTGEKVFLECVQDMDHENMFWYRQDPGLGLRLIYFSYDVKMKEKGDIPEGYSVSREKKERFSLILESASTNQTSMYLCASRPSGVYNEQFFGPGTRLTVL.